The rows below give T cell receptor beta chains drawn from one sample of a study of stem cell transplantation in POMP-related autoinflammatory disease. Clones were sequenced by immunoSEQ multiplex PCR, and TCRdb holds only the in-frame ones, with some missing. The table lists 20,000 to 30,000 clones, 75% to 85% of them singletons, with 2.5% in the top ten. The source was CD4+ T cells from PBMCs, collected before stem cell transplantation. These receptors came from a human donor with POMP-related autoinflammation and immune dysregulation (PRAID). CDR3s include the opening cysteine and the closing phenylalanine or tryptophan. Each record gives: J gene, V gene, clone size, D gene, CDR3 length, CDR3 protein, CDR3 DNA. The D gene is left open where the match is weak. Where a row states a size, it is once, few, many or the class of an expanded clone; other rows omit it.

>TRBJ1-1|TRBV5-4|NA|NA|14
CASSLGVMNTEAFF
TGTGCCAGCAGCTTGGGGGTCATGAACACTGAAGCTTTCTTT
>TRBJ2-5|TRBV7-9|NA|TRBD1|11
CASGTGGTQYF
TGTGCCAGCGGGACAGGGGGGACCCAGTACTTC
>TRBJ2-7|TRBV25-1|NA|TRBD1|13
CASVGTVSYEQYF
TGTGCCAGCGTTGGGACAGTATCCTACGAGCAGTACTTC
>TRBJ1-2|TRBV15|NA|NA|14
CATSRGAAVYGYTF
TGTGCCACCAGCAGAGGAGCGGCAGTCTATGGCTACACCTTC
>TRBJ2-7|TRBV5-4|few|NA|11
CASSFHYEQYF
TGTGCCAGCAGCTTCCACTACGAGCAGTACTTC
>TRBJ1-1|TRBV6-4|NA|NA|14
CASSVDSLNTEAFF
TGTGCCAGCAGTGTTGACAGTTTGAACACTGAAGCTTTCTTT
>TRBJ2-3|TRBV9|NA|TRBD2|16
CASSLLAGGSADTQYF
TGTGCCAGCAGCTTACTAGCGGGGGGAAGCGCAGATACGCAGTATTTT
>TRBJ1-2|TRBV11-2|NA|TRBD1|10
CASYRGGYTF
TGTGCCAGCTACAGGGGTGGCTACACCTTC
>TRBJ2-1|TRBV4-2|NA|NA|15
CASSQDWGGANEQFF
TGTGCCAGCAGCCAAGACTGGGGGGGGGCCAATGAGCAGTTCTTC
>TRBJ2-7|TRBV7-9|NA|NA|12
CASSFSVHEQYF
TGTGCCAGCAGCTTTAGCGTCCACGAGCAGTACTTC
>TRBJ2-5|TRBV28|NA|TRBD1|15
CASIPTGDRAETQYF
TGTGCCAGCATCCCAACGGGGGACAGGGCAGAGACCCAGTACTTC
>TRBJ2-3|TRBV25-1|NA|TRBD1|16
CASSEGGQGWTDTQYF
TGTGCCAGCAGTGAAGGGGGACAGGGGTGGACAGATACGCAGTATTTT
>TRBJ2-7|TRBV4-1|NA|NA|17
CASSQGAFPAQTYEQYF
TGCGCCAGCAGCCAGGGGGCCTTTCCGGCGCAGACCTACGAGCAGTACTTC
>TRBJ1-2|TRBV5-7|NA|TRBD1|15
CASSRGADREGGYTF
TGTGCCAGCAGCCGGGGCGCTGACAGGGAGGGGGGCTACACCTTC